This entry lists 29 T cell receptor beta chains sequenced from one sample in a study of siplizumab effects on memory and regulatory T cells. This table comes from immunoSEQ multiplex PCR, and its TCRdb copy is limited to in-frame clones, with some not included. The sample contains some 100,000 clones, about 91% of which appear only once. Sequencing used Tregs sorted from blood. Receptors originate from a human donor in good health.

CDR3 DNA sequence: TGTGCCAGCAGGGATCAGGGGTATCAGCCCCAGCATTTT. It is translated as CASRDQGYQPQHF. The chain recombines TRBV2 with TRBJ1-5; D perhaps matches TRBD1 (6 bases). This CDR3 contains 13 residues. The germline CDR1 and CDR2 sequences are SNHLY and FYNNEI. V was cut by 6 bases and J by 5 bases, with 11 bases left in between.

The chain uses TRBV5-4 and TRBJ2-4; 8 nucleotides agree with TRBD1. Germline values: CDR1 SGHNT, CDR2 YYREEE (reference sequence). The CDR3 sequence is 16 residues long. Germline trimming cut 4 bases from V and 0 bases from J; bases unmatched to any gene: 6. CDR3: CASSPGQGLAKNIQYF. The CDR3 bases are TGTGCCAGCAGCCCCGGACAGGGATTAGCCAAAAACATTCAGTACTTC.

The chain is built from TRBV2 and TRBJ2-5, with 12 bases aligning to TRBD2. With V trimmed by 9 bases and J by 5 bases, 7 bases remained unmatched. The V gene's germline CDR1 is SNHLY and CDR2 FYNNEI. This CDR3 region has 14 residues. Here the CDR3 reads CARQTSGSLETQYF. The CDR3 DNA is TGTGCCAGACAGACTAGCGGGAGCCTGGAGACCCAGTACTTC. Based on the CDR3 plus reference TRBV2 and TRBJ2-5, the full variable domain is EPEVTQTPSHQVTQMGQEVILRCVPISNHLYFYWYRQILGQKVEFLVSFYNNEISEKSEIFDDQFSVERPDGSNFTLKIRSTKLEDSAMYFCARQTSGSLETQYFGPGTRLLVL.

This clone was seen once. The chain links TRBV9 to TRBJ2-3, with D perhaps TRBD1 or TRBD2 (5 bases each). Trimming took off 5 bases at V and 0 bases at J, with 10 bases between the two ends. From germline, CDR1 is SGDLS and CDR2 YYNGEE. This CDR3 region has 14 residues. The CDR3 sequence: CASRRGGSTDTQYF. CDR3 nucleotides: TGTGCCAGCAGAAGGGGCGGGAGCACAGATACGCAGTATTTT.

This chain uses TRBV29-1 with TRBJ2-2; D possibly corresponds to TRBD1 (6 bases). The CDR3 extends over 12 amino acids. Germline loops: CDR1 SQVTM, CDR2 ANQGSEA. The ends were cut back, 7 bases at V and 5 bases at J, with 11 bases in the middle. CDR3: CSGEQGTGELFF. The CDR3 coding sequence is TGCAGCGGGGAACAGGGAACCGGGGAGCTGTTTTTT.

V usage is TRBV18 and J usage is TRBJ2-5; D call uncertain. The CDR3 has 15 residues. Deletions cut 3 bases from V and 5 bases from J, with 16 bases between. Germline values: CDR1 KGHSH, CDR2 LQKENI. The DNA for the CDR3 is TGTGCCAGCTCACCTGGAGCAGGCCTTAGGGAGACCCAGTACTTC. It codes for CASSPGAGLRETQYF.

The chain couples TRBV9 to TRBJ2-3, with TRBD2 matching over 7 bases. Germline V gene data show CDR1 as SGDLS and CDR2 as YYNGEE. With V trimmed by 5 bases and J by 4 bases, 13 bases remained unmatched. The CDR3 loop spans 16 amino acids. CDR3 sequence: CASSYGSGIGSDTQYF. DNA of the CDR3: TGTGCCAGCAGTTACGGGAGCGGGATTGGTTCAGATACGCAGTATTTT.

The chain combines TRBV27 with TRBJ1-5, with TRBD1 as a possible D gene (5 bases). The CDR3 has 15 amino acids. CDR1 MNHEY and CDR2 SMNVEV come from the germline V gene (reference sequence). V lost 1 base to trimming and J lost 4 bases, with 11 bases between them. CDR3 in amino acids: CASSLLGRENQPQHF. CDR3 sequence (DNA): TGTGCCAGCAGTTTATTGGGCAGGGAGAATCAGCCCCAGCATTTT.

The rearrangement joins TRBV2 to TRBJ2-7, with TRBD1 matching over 11 bases. Germline CDR1 and CDR2: SNHLY and FYNNEI. The CDR3 is 13 residues long. Unmatched junction bases numbered 7, after V lost 9 bases and J lost 6 bases. CDR3 coding DNA: TGTGCCAGTACCGGACAGGGGGCGGGCGAGCAGTACTTC. Protein sequence: CASTGQGAGEQYF.

The chain combines TRBV30 with TRBJ2-1, with D possibly matching TRBD2 (5 bases). This CDR3 contains 14 residues. V was cut by 7 bases and J by 2 bases, with 15 bases left in between. In germline, CDR1 is GTSNPN, CDR2 SVGIG (reference sequence). In DNA form, the CDR3 reads TGTGCCTCAACTAGGGCAGCGCCCTACAATGAGCAGTTCTTC. Protein sequence: CASTRAAPYNEQFF.

The chain employs TRBV5-4 and TRBJ1-1; D might be TRBD1 (5 bases). Looked up from germline, CDR1 is SGHNT and CDR2 is YYREEE (reference sequence). The length of the CDR3 is 16 residues. V lost 3 bases and J 5 bases, leaving 20 bases between the germline ends. The CDR3 protein is CASSSHPLDWGTEAFF. The CDR3 DNA reads as TGTGCCAGCAGCTCCCATCCCCTGGACTGGGGGACTGAAGCTTTCTTT. Based on the CDR3 plus reference TRBV5-4 and TRBJ1-1, the full variable domain is ETGVTQSPTHLIKTRGQQVTLRCSSQSGHNTVSWYQQALGQGPQFIFQYYREEENGRGNFPPRFSGLQFPNYSSELNVNALELDDSALYLCASSSHPLDWGTEAFFGQGTRLTVV.

The gene calls are TRBV27 and TRBJ2-3; D is tentatively TRBD1 or TRBD2 (5 bases each). Germline V CDR1 and CDR2: MNHEY, SMNVEV (reference sequence). The ends were cut back, 6 bases at V and 4 bases at J, with 17 bases in the middle. The CDR3 is made up of 15 amino acids. CDR3 nucleotides: TGTGCCAGCAGGGGGGTGGGCCAAGTGGCAGATACGCAGTATTTT. Encoded protein: CASRGVGQVADTQYF.

This clone was counted only a few times. The J gene is TRBJ2-7, the V gene TRBV7-9; D call uncertain. Germline CDR1 and CDR2: SEHNR and FQNEAQ (reference sequence). The V end was cut by 4 bases, the J end by 2 bases, with 12 bases between. The CDR3 contains 14 residues. The CDR3 loop reads CASSSQYGAYEQYF. CDR3 DNA sequence: TGTGCCAGCAGCTCGCAATATGGCGCCTACGAGCAGTACTTC.

The chain carries TRBV19 and TRBJ1-5; 8 bases align to TRBD1. This CDR3 region has 15 residues. Germline CDR1 LNHDA, CDR2 SQIVND (reference sequence). V lost 0 bases, J lost 5 bases, and 3 bases stayed unmatched. The CDR3 reads CASSIDRQGYQPQHF. CDR3 DNA sequence: TGTGCCAGTAGTATAGATCGACAGGGGTATCAGCCCCAGCATTTT.

This clone has a single count. CDR3 in amino acids: CASSLALSGSTDTQYF. CDR3 DNA: TGTGCCAGCAGCTTAGCGCTCAGCGGGAGTACAGATACGCAGTATTTT. The gene calls are TRBV7-9 and TRBJ2-3; the match to TRBD2 covers 8 bases. Looked up from germline, CDR1 is SEHNR and CDR2 is FQNEAQ (reference sequence). The CDR3 consists of 16 residues. Trimming cost V 0 bases and J 3 bases; bases outside gene matches: 5.

The genes are TRBV5-6 and TRBJ2-5; the match to TRBD2 covers 11 bases. CDR1 is SGHDT, CDR2 YYEEEE, per germline. With 2 bases clipped from V and 3 bases from J, the junction kept 6 bases outside the gene matches. The CDR3 is 16 amino acids. The CDR3 DNA is TGTGCCAGCAGCTTAGGACCGGGACTAGCGGAAGAGACCCAGTACTTC. It specifies CASSLGPGLAEETQYF.

The chain uses TRBV30 and TRBJ1-5, with D hard to call. The CDR3 spans 13 residues. The germline V and J ends were trimmed by 1 base and 4 bases, with 8 bases remaining between them. Per germline, CDR1 GTSNPN and CDR2 SVGIG (reference sequence). For the CDR3, the DNA is TGTGCCTGGAGTGCTAACCCAAATCAGCCCCAGCATTTT. Amino acids: CAWSANPNQPQHF. Variable domain in full (rest from reference TRBV30 and TRBJ1-5): SQTIHQWPATLVQPVGSPLSLECTVEGTSNPNLYWYRQAAGRGLQLLFYSVGIGQISSEVPQNLSASRPQDRQFILSSKKLLLSDSGFYLCAWSANPNQPQHFGDGTRLSIL.

The chain employs TRBV2 and TRBJ2-2, with TRBD1 as a possible D gene (5 bases). The CDR3 sequence is 16 residues long. Per germline, CDR1 SNHLY and CDR2 FYNNEI. V was trimmed by 2 bases and J by 7 bases, leaving 17 bases between them. For the CDR3, the DNA is TGTGCCAGCAGTGAAATAGGGGTTGGGTTCGGCGGGGAGCTGTTTTTT. Its translation is CASSEIGVGFGGELFF.

Here the CDR3 DNA reads TGTGCCAGCAGCCTTACTAGCGGGGGTTCTCAAGAGACCCAGTACTTC. Encoded protein: CASSLTSGGSQETQYF. The chain is built from TRBV6-6 and TRBJ2-5; 11 nucleotides match TRBD2. This CDR3 contains 16 residues. CDR1 is MNHNY and CDR2 is SVGAGI in the germline V gene (reference sequence). Trimming took 6 bases from V and 2 from J; bases not matched to a gene: 8.

V and J are TRBV7-6 and TRBJ2-5; TRBD1 might be the D (7 bases). This CDR3 spans 14 amino acids. V was pared by 5 bases and J by 4 bases, with 14 bases between. From germline, CDR1 is SGHVS and CDR2 FNYEAQ. The CDR3 nucleotides read TGTGCCAGCAGCACATACAGGGGAGGAGAGACCCAGTACTTC. Amino acids: CASSTYRGGETQYF. Drawing the rest from reference TRBV7-6 and TRBJ2-5, the complete variable domain is GAGVSQSPRYKVTKRGQDVALRCDPISGHVSLYWYRQALGQGPEFLTYFNYEAQQDKSGLPNDRFSAERPEGSISTLTIQRTEQRDSAMYRCASSTYRGGETQYFGPGTRLLVL.

The chain couples TRBV6-5 to TRBJ2-7; D ambiguous. Germline V gene data show CDR1 as MNHEY and CDR2 as SVGAGI. The CDR3 totals 12 residues. The V and J ends lost 8 bases and 6 bases respectively, with 14 bases between them. CDR3 DNA sequence: TGTGCCAGCGCAGTTAGAATTGGCGAGCAGTACTTC. Residues: CASAVRIGEQYF.

This chain connects TRBV27 to TRBJ1-3; weak D call: TRBD1 (6 bases). The V gene's germline CDR1 is MNHEY and CDR2 SMNVEV (reference sequence). The CDR3 consists of 17 residues. Trimming stripped 0 bases from V and 4 bases from J, with 16 bases between. The CDR3 DNA reads TGTGCCAGCAGTTTATCCGGGGGGGCATTTTCCGGAAACACCATATATTTT. Its protein product is CASSLSGGAFSGNTIYF.

J is TRBJ2-7 and V is TRBV20-1; D perhaps matches TRBD2 (6 bases). The CDR3 runs to 10 residues. V was shortened by 5 bases and J by 6 bases, with 8 bases between the two germline ends. Germline CDR1 and CDR2: DFQATT and SNEGSKA (reference sequence). Written as DNA, the CDR3 is TGCAGTGCTGCGGGACGCGAGCAGTACTTC. Translation: CSAAGREQYF.

The chain uses TRBV28 and TRBJ2-7; D may correspond to TRBD1 or TRBD2 (5 bases each). Looked up from germline, CDR1 is MDHEN and CDR2 is SYDVKM. CDR3 size: 17 residues. Deletions cut 3 bases from V and 7 bases from J, with 25 bases between. This CDR3 reads CASSFGNAVTAEGEQYF. The CDR3 bases are TGTGCCAGCAGTTTCGGGAATGCTGTGACAGCCGAGGGGGAGCAGTACTTC.

The sample holds one count of this clone. This chain's CDR3 is CASSLGPGTTATNEKLFF. CDR3 nucleotide sequence: TGTGCCAGCAGTTTAGGCCCCGGGACCACTGCAACTAATGAAAAACTGTTTTTT. The chain couples TRBV27 to TRBJ1-4; the D gene is possibly TRBD1 (5 bases). V was trimmed by 2 bases and J by 0 bases, leaving 16 bases between them. The CDR3 covers 18 residues. Germline V gene sequence: CDR1 MNHEY, CDR2 SMNVEV (reference sequence).

The rearrangement joins TRBV18 to TRBJ2-2; unclear D gene. This CDR3 has 13 residues. Germline CDR1 is KGHSH and CDR2 is LQKENI. V was clipped by 6 bases and J by 7 bases, with 12 bases between them. The CDR3 DNA follows: TGTGCCAGCTCCCCGGACCGAGTCGGGGAGCTGTTTTTT. It yields the protein CASSPDRVGELFF. The full variable domain, its missing parts supplied by reference TRBV18 and TRBJ2-2, is NAGVMQNPRHLVRRRGQEARLRCSPMKGHSHVYWYRQLPEEGLKFMVYLQKENIIDESGMPKERFSAEFPKEGPSILRIQQVVRGDSAAYFCASSPDRVGELFFGEGSRLTVL.

This sequence joins TRBV5-4 and TRBJ2-5; 8 bases align to TRBD1. V lost 4 bases and J lost 5; bases outside the gene matches: 7. The germline V gene encodes CDR1 SGHNT and CDR2 YYREEE (reference sequence). The CDR3 has 14 residues. The CDR3, as DNA: TGTGCCAGCAGCCCCAGGGGGCTCGGGGAGACCCAGTACTTC. Its protein product is CASSPRGLGETQYF.

V usage is TRBV18 and J usage is TRBJ2-3, with D possibly matching TRBD2 (6 bases). Trimming shortened V by 2 bases and J by 3 bases, and 9 bases separated the two germline ends. The CDR3 is 14 amino acids. Germline values: CDR1 KGHSH, CDR2 LQKENI. The chain's CDR3 is CASSPTGVTDTQYF. The CDR3 DNA follows: TGTGCCAGCTCACCAACGGGAGTGACAGATACGCAGTATTTT.

The chain employs TRBV2 and TRBJ1-1; D call uncertain. Germline assignment: CDR1 SNHLY and CDR2 FYNNEI. This CDR3 region has 13 residues. The V gene lost 4 bases and the J gene lost 5 bases, with 11 bases spanning the gap. CDR3 coding DNA: TGTGCCAGCAGTGCGGGGATTTGGACTGAAGCTTTCTTT. It yields the protein CASSAGIWTEAFF.